The source of this T cell receptor (beta chain) is a study of CD8 T cells in ankylosing spondylitis. Findings of the study overall: The authors reported significant enrichment of disease-linked clones in matched ankylosing spondylitis synovial fluid. Disease-associated clonotypes exhibited CD8+ identity and were relatively infrequent in peripheral blood. For ankylosing spondylitis blood, a TCR beta motif of several highly homologous variants appeared characteristic.

This clonotype was detected many times. The antigen is unknown. The TCR beta libraries were generated through quantitative 5'-RACE incorporating molecular barcodes. TCRdb reprocessed the 5' RACE reads with MiXCR, giving one entry per CDR3 protein. The sample comprises some 130,000 distinct CDR3 sequences, more than 5.5% of which are singletons, and around 12% rests with the top ten. The ends were cut back, 2 bases at V and 0 bases at J, with 10 bases in the middle. CDR3 length equals 16 residues. Sequencing was performed on blood, either unsorted or a sorted T cell fraction (not recorded which). This receptor was obtained from a female donor with ankylosing spondylitis or in good health (not recorded which). V is TRBV12-3 or TRBV12-4 and J is TRBJ2-2, with D possibly matching TRBD2 (5 bases). The CDR3 region is CASSLSGNTNTGELFF. The CDR3 bases are TGTGCCAGCAGTTTATCGGGAAATACGAACACCGGGGAGCTGTTTTTT.